This is a list of T cell receptor beta chains from one sample in a study of blood T cells in healthy people across ages. TCRdb itself ran the 5' RACE reads through MiXCR, one entry per CDR3 protein. Of 700,000 to 850,000 distinct CDR3 sequences detected, roughly 35% appear once; the ten largest clones hold 10% to 15%. The sample was blood. All receptors derive from a man aged 18-30 years in good health. The CDR3 runs from the conserved cysteine through the conserved F or W. A D gene is named only where the DNA matches it firmly. Rows may omit the clone size; those that give it use once, few, many or a size class.

DNA	CDR3	D	V	J	size
TGTGCCAGCACCCAAAGGGGGAGGTTCTATGGCTACACCTTC	CASTQRGRFYGYTF	-	TRBV13	TRBJ1-2	-
TGTGCCAGCAGTTTAGGAACGGGACGGATTAATTCACCCCTCCACTTT	CASSLGTGRINSPLHF	-	TRBV27	TRBJ1-6	-
TGTGCCAGCAGCTTGGGGGTGGGGGGCCAGGTGAACACTGAAGCTTTCTTT	CASSLGVGGQVNTEAFF	-	TRBV5-5	TRBJ1-1	few
TGTGCCAGCAGTTACGATTACACCGGGGAGCTGTTTTTT	CASSYDYTGELFF	-	TRBV6-2/TRBV6-3	TRBJ2-2	-
TGTGCCAGCAGCTCGCGGACAGATAATTCACCCCTCCACTTT	CASSSRTDNSPLHF	-	TRBV7-2	TRBJ1-6	-
TGCAGTGCTGGACCGGGACAGGTCCAAGAGACCCAGTACTTC	CSAGPGQVQETQYF	TRBD1	TRBV20-1	TRBJ2-5	few
TGTGCTAGCAGCTCCGGGGCGAATGTAGAGACCCAGTACTTC	CASSSGANVETQYF	-	TRBV7-7	TRBJ2-5	-
TGTGCCAGCAGCCGGGGACAGGGGTACGCAGATACGCAGTATTTT	CASSRGQGYADTQYF	TRBD1	TRBV7-6	TRBJ2-3	-
TGTGCCAGCAGCTTCGGAGGTTCAACTAATGAAAAACTGTTTTTT	CASSFGGSTNEKLFF	-	TRBV7-8	TRBJ1-4	few
TGTGCCAGCAGTTTGGGAATATGCAATGAGCAGTTCTTC	CASSLGICNEQFF	-	TRBV12-3/TRBV12-4	TRBJ2-1	-
TGTGCCAGCAGTCGGGCGGTCGCGAACACCGGGGAGCTGTTTTTT	CASSRAVANTGELFF	-	TRBV6-5	TRBJ2-2	-
TGTGCCAGCAGCGACAGGGGAACTAATGAAAAACTGTTTTTT	CASSDRGTNEKLFF	TRBD1	TRBV6-2/TRBV6-3	TRBJ1-4	many
TGTGCCAGCAGCCTGGGACATCTCAAAAACATTCAGTACTTC	CASSLGHLKNIQYF	-	TRBV7-2	TRBJ2-4	few
TGTGCCAGCAGTTACTCGAGTCCCCGACAGGGTGGGGAAAAACTGTTTTTT	CASSYSSPRQGGEKLFF	TRBD1	TRBV6-6	TRBJ1-4	few
TGCAGTGCTCCCCTTAGCGGGAAGGGAGATACGCAGTATTTT	CSAPLSGKGDTQYF	TRBD2	TRBV20-1	TRBJ2-3	-
TGTGCCAGCAGCCCAAGGACAGGAATTAACTATGGCTACACCTTC	CASSPRTGINYGYTF	TRBD1	TRBV13	TRBJ1-2	-
TGTGCCAGCAGCCCGACAGGATATGTAGGGAACACTGAAGCTTTCTTT	CASSPTGYVGNTEAFF	-	TRBV5-5	TRBJ1-1	-
TGTGCCAGCAGCCAACCCGGGACGTCCCCAACCCTCCACTTT	CASSQPGTSPTLHF	-	TRBV7-2	TRBJ1-6	few
TGTGCCAGCAGCTTAAGGGGGGCCCAAGAGACCCAGTACTTC	CASSLRGAQETQYF	-	TRBV7-2	TRBJ2-5	few
TGTGCCAGCAGTGAGGGGACCTTCGGCTATGGCTACACCTTC	CASSEGTFGYGYTF	-	TRBV7-2	TRBJ1-2	few
TGTGCCAGCAGCCCTCCGGGGCTCCCCGTACAAGAGACCCAGTACTTC	CASSPPGLPVQETQYF	-	TRBV14	TRBJ2-5	few
TGCGGTGCTGTCACGGACTCCTACGAGCAGTACTTC	CGAVTDSYEQYF	-	TRBV20-1	TRBJ2-7	once
TGTGCCAGCAGCTTTTGGGGAGAGACCCAGTACTTC	CASSFWGETQYF	-	TRBV5-6	TRBJ2-5	-
TGTGCCAGCAGTCGAACACCCCGGACAGGGCAATCCTACAATGAGCAGTACTTC	CASSRTPRTGQSYNEQYF	TRBD1	TRBV28	TRBJ2-7	-
TGTGCCATCAGCGAGACATCCTACAATGAGCAGTTCTTC	CAISETSYNEQFF	-	TRBV10-3	TRBJ2-1	-
TGTGCCAGCAGCTTTACAGGGACGACCGGGGAGCTGTTTTTT	CASSFTGTTGELFF	-	TRBV2	TRBJ2-2	-
TGTGCCAGCAGCCTCTACGGACAGGGCTCGCCGAGGTCACCCCTCCACTTT	CASSLYGQGSPRSPLHF	TRBD1	TRBV9	TRBJ1-6	few
TGCAGTGCCATTCCCCCGACAGGGCGCTACGAGCAGTACTTC	CSAIPPTGRYEQYF	TRBD1	TRBV20-1	TRBJ2-7	-
TGCGCCAACAGCTTAGAGACAGGGCGTGAAAAACTGTTTTTT	CANSLETGREKLFF	TRBD1	TRBV5-1	TRBJ1-4	-
TGTGCCAGCAGTCACTCGGGTAGCAATCAGCCCCAGCATTTT	CASSHSGSNQPQHF	-	TRBV12-3/TRBV12-4	TRBJ1-5	few
TGTACCAGCAGCCCCGGGGAATATGAGCAGTACTTC	CTSSPGEYEQYF	-	TRBV7-2	TRBJ2-5	-
TGTGCCAGCAGTGAATGGGTTCGGACAGGGCGTGAGACCCAGTACTTC	CASSEWVRTGRETQYF	TRBD1	TRBV2	TRBJ2-5	-
TGCAGTGCTATTAGGGAGCAAGAGACCCAGTACTTC	CSAIREQETQYF	-	TRBV20-1	TRBJ2-5	-
TGTGCCAGCAGCTCATTGGGACGCCCGGCGGTAGAGACCCAGTACTTC	CASSSLGRPAVETQYF	-	TRBV5-6	TRBJ2-5	few
TGTGCCACCTCGGGACAGTCACCCATGAACACTGAAGCTTTCTTT	CATSGQSPMNTEAFF	TRBD1	TRBV10-3	TRBJ1-1	-
TGTGCCATATCGACAGGTCTCTTGAACATTCAGTACTTC	CAISTGLLNIQYF	-	TRBV12-3/TRBV12-4	TRBJ2-4	-
TGTGCCAGCAGCTTAGACCGGGACAGGGTGAACACCGGGGAGCTGTTTTTT	CASSLDRDRVNTGELFF	TRBD1	TRBV7-2	TRBJ2-2	-
TGCGCCAGCAGCCAAGATTTGACAGGGAACTATGGCTACACCTTC	CASSQDLTGNYGYTF	TRBD1	TRBV4-3	TRBJ1-2	many
TGCAGTGCTATGGGGTCGTCAGGGAACACTGAAGCTTTCTTT	CSAMGSSGNTEAFF	-	TRBV20-1	TRBJ1-1	-
TGTGCCAGCACCGGGCGGAACACTGAAGCTTTCTTT	CASTGRNTEAFF	-	TRBV6-1	TRBJ1-1	-
TGTGCCAGCAGCTATCCGACACGAACCACAGATACGCAGTATTTT	CASSYPTRTTDTQYF	-	TRBV7-3	TRBJ2-3	few
TGTGCCAGCAGCGACTTCAGGGTTAACTATGGCTACACCTTC	CASSDFRVNYGYTF	-	TRBV9	TRBJ1-2	few
TGTGCCAGCAGCTTAGAGCCGAGGGACTACACCTTC	CASSLEPRDYTF	-	TRBV7-9	TRBJ1-2	-
TGTGCCAGCAGCCCCATGGCTCCGGAGATGGAAACTGTGGTGTACGATGAGCAGTTCTTC	CASSPMAPEMETVVYDEQFF	-	TRBV28	TRBJ2-1	-
TGTGCCAGCAGCTTAACGAGGGAGCGGGGGGTCACCGGGGAGCTGTTTTTT	CASSLTRERGVTGELFF	TRBD2	TRBV7-2	TRBJ2-2	few
TGTGCCAGCAGCCAAGATCGGGGAGCCTATAATTCACCCCTCCACTTT	CASSQDRGAYNSPLHF	-	TRBV14	TRBJ1-6	-
TGCAGCGTTGGGGGGTATGGCCCCTCTGGGGCCAACGTCCTGACTTTC	CSVGGYGPSGANVLTF	-	TRBV29-1	TRBJ2-6	few
TGCGCCAGCAGCCAAGACTCCGGACAGGGGGCGCGTGAGACCCAGTACTTC	CASSQDSGQGARETQYF	TRBD1	TRBV4-1	TRBJ2-5	few
TGTGCCAGCAGCCCGCCCGGACTCACCGGGGAGCTGTTTTTT	CASSPPGLTGELFF	-	TRBV5-6	TRBJ2-2	-
TGTGCCAGCAACGTGGGAGGGGGACTTCCTACTAACTATGGCTACACCTTC	CASNVGGGLPTNYGYTF	-	TRBV13	TRBJ1-2	many
TGCGCCAGCAGCCAAGATGGTGTTAAGGAGACGAACACTGAAGCTTTCTTT	CASSQDGVKETNTEAFF	-	TRBV4-1	TRBJ1-1	few
TGTGCCAGCAGTTCCTCACTAGCGGGGTTCACAGATACGCAGTATTTT	CASSSSLAGFTDTQYF	TRBD2	TRBV27	TRBJ2-3	few
TGTGCCAGCAGCCAAGATCGGACGGTGGCCCAAGGGGAGGGCACTGAAGCTTTCTTT	CASSQDRTVAQGEGTEAFF	-	TRBV4-2	TRBJ1-1	-
TGTGCCAGCAGCCCTCTCCACAGGCATGAGCAGTTCTTC	CASSPLHRHEQFF	-	TRBV7-2	TRBJ2-1	many
TGTGCCACCAGTGATCCCTACGAGCAACACGGCTACACCTTC	CATSDPYEQHGYTF	-	TRBV24-1	TRBJ1-2	once
TGCAGTGCTCGGACGCCAGGGGCCAGGGCGGAAAAACTGTTTTTT	CSARTPGARAEKLFF	-	TRBV20-1	TRBJ1-4	-
TGTGCCGGCACCACCGGGACAGGGAACCATGAGCAGTACTTC	CAGTTGTGNHEQYF	TRBD1	TRBV6-6	TRBJ2-5	-
TGTGCCAGCAGTTCGACAGGGACCCATCGAAACTATGGCTACACCTTC	CASSSTGTHRNYGYTF	TRBD1	TRBV12-3/TRBV12-4	TRBJ1-2	few